Listed below are T cell receptor beta chains from one sample, sequenced in a study of cytomegalovirus exposure and HLA in healthy donors. Assay used: immunoSEQ multiplex PCR; TCRdb lists only in-frame clones, some missing. The repertoire holds 300,000 to 400,000 clones, 80% to 90% seen once, with roughly 0.82% in the top ten. Sequenced material: PBMCs. The source of these receptors is a woman between 18 and 29 years old in good health and CMV-seronegative. CDR3s include the opening cysteine and the closing phenylalanine or tryptophan. D genes are given only for firm matches. Where a row states a size, it is once, few, many or the class of an expanded clone; other rows omit it.

V gene: TRBV7-7; J gene: TRBJ2-7; clone size: once; D gene: TRBD1; CDR3 protein: CASSPGTGVPNEQYF; CDR3 DNA: TGTGCCAGCAGCCCCGGGACAGGGGTCCCTAACGAGCAGTACTTC
V gene: TRBV6-5; J gene: TRBJ2-7; clone size: .; D gene: TRBD1; CDR3 protein: CASSTGQSYEQYF; CDR3 DNA: TGTGCCAGCAGTACGGGACAGAGCTACGAGCAGTACTTC
V gene: TRBV7-6; J gene: TRBJ2-1; clone size: .; D gene: TRBD1; CDR3 protein: CASSDQPGQGAEQFF; CDR3 DNA: TGTGCCAGCAGCGACCAGCCGGGACAGGGAGCTGAGCAGTTCTTC
V gene: TRBV5-1; J gene: TRBJ1-4; clone size: .; D gene: TRBD1; CDR3 protein: CASSASGTVWEKLFF; CDR3 DNA: TGCGCCAGCAGCGCGTCCGGGACAGTCTGGGAAAAACTGTTTTTT
V gene: TRBV5-1; J gene: TRBJ2-2; clone size: .; D gene: TRBD1; CDR3 protein: CASSLVAGGITGELFF; CDR3 DNA: TGCGCCAGCAGCTTGGTAGCAGGGGGCATCACCGGGGAGCTGTTTTTT
V gene: TRBV6-5; J gene: TRBJ1-1; clone size: .; D gene: TRBD1; CDR3 protein: CASSSQGSMNTEAFF; CDR3 DNA: TGTGCCAGCAGCTCACAGGGGTCCATGAACACTGAAGCTTTCTTT
V gene: TRBV15; J gene: TRBJ2-1; clone size: .; D gene: .; CDR3 protein: CANRLLTNLGNEQFF; CDR3 DNA: TGTGCCAACAGACTCCTGACTAACCTAGGGAATGAGCAGTTCTTC
V gene: TRBV29-1; J gene: TRBJ2-5; clone size: .; D gene: .; CDR3 protein: CSVWDLKQETQYF; CDR3 DNA: TGCAGCGTATGGGACTTGAAACAAGAGACCCAGTACTTC
V gene: TRBV5-1; J gene: TRBJ2-1; clone size: .; D gene: TRBD2; CDR3 protein: CASSLGSSGGYNEQFF; CDR3 DNA: TGCGCCAGCAGCTTGGGTTCTAGCGGGGGCTACAATGAGCAGTTCTTC
V gene: TRBV21-1; J gene: TRBJ2-5; clone size: .; D gene: .; CDR3 protein: CASSKEGERTVETQYF; CDR3 DNA: TGTGCCAGCAGCAAAGAAGGGGAGAGGACAGTGGAGACCCAGTACTTC
V gene: TRBV19; J gene: TRBJ2-3; clone size: .; D gene: .; CDR3 protein: CASTIGRGLGDTQYF; CDR3 DNA: TGTGCCAGTACAATTGGCAGGGGCCTGGGGGATACGCAGTATTTT
V gene: TRBV9; J gene: TRBJ2-2; clone size: .; D gene: .; CDR3 protein: CASSVSAGANTGELFF; CDR3 DNA: TGTGCCAGCAGCGTATCGGCAGGGGCGAACACCGGGGAGCTGTTTTTT
V gene: TRBV28; J gene: TRBJ1-6; clone size: .; D gene: .; CDR3 protein: CASRADIRNSPLHF; CDR3 DNA: TGTGCCAGCAGGGCCGACATACGTAATTCACCCCTCCACTTT
V gene: TRBV4-2; J gene: TRBJ2-5; clone size: .; D gene: TRBD2; CDR3 protein: CASGEAGRGETQYF; CDR3 DNA: TGTGCCAGCGGAGAAGCGGGGAGGGGAGAGACCCAGTACTTC
V gene: TRBV11-3; J gene: TRBJ2-5; clone size: .; D gene: .; CDR3 protein: CASSFSPQETQYF; CDR3 DNA: TGTGCCAGCAGCTTCTCTCCTCAAGAGACCCAGTACTTC
V gene: TRBV6-1; J gene: TRBJ1-5; clone size: .; D gene: .; CDR3 protein: CASRANQPQHF; CDR3 DNA: TGTGCCAGCAGGGCCAATCAGCCCCAGCATTTT
V gene: TRBV14; J gene: TRBJ2-3; clone size: .; D gene: TRBD2; CDR3 protein: CASSQGLAGGFTDTQYF; CDR3 DNA: TGTGCCAGCAGCCAAGGGCTAGCGGGGGGATTCACAGATACGCAGTATTTT
V gene: TRBV28; J gene: TRBJ2-7; clone size: .; D gene: .; CDR3 protein: CASSLGTSYHEQYF; CDR3 DNA: TGTGCCAGCAGTTTAGGGACATCGTACCACGAGCAGTACTTC
V gene: TRBV6-1; J gene: TRBJ2-7; clone size: few; D gene: TRBD1; CDR3 protein: CASSMGQSYEQYF; CDR3 DNA: TGTGCCAGCAGTATGGGACAGAGCTACGAGCAGTACTTC
V gene: TRBV28; J gene: TRBJ1-1; clone size: .; D gene: TRBD1; CDR3 protein: CASSRRTGEAFF; CDR3 DNA: TGTGCCAGCAGTCGCCGGACAGGTGAAGCTTTCTTT
V gene: TRBV6-1; J gene: TRBJ2-5; clone size: .; D gene: TRBD2; CDR3 protein: CASSVASGTKETQYF; CDR3 DNA: TGTGCCAGCAGTGTGGCTAGCGGGACGAAAGAGACCCAGTACTTC
V gene: TRBV6-6; J gene: TRBJ2-1; clone size: once; D gene: .; CDR3 protein: CASGREFGGYNEQFF; CDR3 DNA: TGTGCCAGCGGGAGAGAATTCGGCGGGTACAATGAGCAGTTCTTC
V gene: TRBV27; J gene: TRBJ2-2; clone size: .; D gene: .; CDR3 protein: CASSLLDLGGTGELFF; CDR3 DNA: TGTGCCAGCAGTTTGCTGGACTTGGGGGGCACCGGGGAGCTGTTTTTT
V gene: TRBV9; J gene: TRBJ2-7; clone size: .; D gene: TRBD2; CDR3 protein: CASSVDGGSSYEQYF; CDR3 DNA: TGTGCCAGCAGCGTAGACGGCGGGAGCTCCTACGAGCAGTACTTC
V gene: TRBV19; J gene: TRBJ1-2; clone size: few; D gene: .; CDR3 protein: CASSKQDPMRHYGYTF; CDR3 DNA: TGTGCCAGTAGTAAACAGGATCCGATGCGACACTATGGCTACACCTTC
V gene: TRBV9; J gene: TRBJ2-3; clone size: .; D gene: .; CDR3 protein: CASSVEGKINTQYF; CDR3 DNA: TGTGCCAGCAGCGTAGAGGGGAAAATAAATACGCAGTATTTT
V gene: TRBV9; J gene: TRBJ1-1; clone size: .; D gene: TRBD1; CDR3 protein: CASSVSGGWTEAFF; CDR3 DNA: TGTGCCAGCAGCGTATCAGGGGGCTGGACTGAAGCTTTCTTT
V gene: TRBV30; J gene: TRBJ1-1; clone size: .; D gene: TRBD1; CDR3 protein: CAWNPGTGWTEAFF; CDR3 DNA: TGTGCCTGGAATCCCGGGACAGGATGGACTGAAGCTTTCTTT
V gene: TRBV7-3; J gene: TRBJ2-1; clone size: .; D gene: .; CDR3 protein: CASSLGTSPYNEQFF; CDR3 DNA: TGTGCCAGCAGCTTAGGCACTAGCCCCTACAATGAGCAGTTCTTC
V gene: TRBV5-1; J gene: TRBJ2-1; clone size: .; D gene: TRBD1; CDR3 protein: CASSPAWGQGYEQFF; CDR3 DNA: TGCGCCAGCAGCCCCGCCTGGGGACAGGGCTATGAGCAGTTCTTC
V gene: TRBV27; J gene: TRBJ2-7; clone size: .; D gene: TRBD2; CDR3 protein: CASSSTSGRPHEQYF; CDR3 DNA: TGTGCCAGCAGTTCAACTAGCGGGAGGCCCCACGAGCAGTACTTC
V gene: TRBV5-1; J gene: TRBJ2-3; clone size: .; D gene: TRBD2; CDR3 protein: CASSGGLAGGDTQYF; CDR3 DNA: TGCGCCAGCAGCGGGGGACTAGCGGGCGGAGATACGCAGTATTTT
V gene: TRBV5-1; J gene: TRBJ1-1; clone size: .; D gene: .; CDR3 protein: CASSFQGNTEAFF; CDR3 DNA: TGCGCCAGCAGCTTCCAGGGGAACACTGAAGCTTTCTTT
V gene: TRBV5-1; J gene: TRBJ2-1; clone size: .; D gene: .; CDR3 protein: CASSLVGQGMSEQFF; CDR3 DNA: TGCGCCAGCAGCTTGGTGGGGCAGGGAATGAGTGAGCAGTTCTTC
V gene: TRBV7-2; J gene: TRBJ2-7; clone size: .; D gene: .; CDR3 protein: CASSLGISVGAKGYEQYF; CDR3 DNA: TGTGCCAGCAGCTTAGGGATCTCCGTAGGGGCAAAAGGCTACGAGCAGTACTTC
V gene: TRBV5-6; J gene: TRBJ2-1; clone size: .; D gene: TRBD2; CDR3 protein: CASSLVAGTLRNEQFF; CDR3 DNA: TGTGCCAGCAGCTTAGTAGCGGGAACCCTCCGCAATGAGCAGTTCTTC
V gene: TRBV7-2; J gene: TRBJ1-5; clone size: .; D gene: .; CDR3 protein: CASSLYIGPQHF; CDR3 DNA: TGTGCCAGCAGCTTATACATTGGGCCCCAGCATTTT
V gene: TRBV5-8; J gene: TRBJ1-5; clone size: .; D gene: TRBD1; CDR3 protein: CASSIGQGAFQPQHF; CDR3 DNA: TGTGCCAGCAGCATAGGACAGGGGGCTTTTCAGCCCCAGCATTTT
V gene: TRBV4-1; J gene: TRBJ2-1; clone size: .; D gene: TRBD1; CDR3 protein: CASSQDSGQVYNEQFF; CDR3 DNA: TGCGCCAGCAGCCAAGATTCAGGACAGGTATACAATGAGCAGTTCTTC
V gene: TRBV7-2; J gene: TRBJ2-1; clone size: .; D gene: .; CDR3 protein: CASRFGDEQFF; CDR3 DNA: TGTGCCAGCAGATTCGGGGATGAGCAGTTCTTC
V gene: TRBV11-2; J gene: TRBJ2-3; clone size: .; D gene: TRBD2; CDR3 protein: CASSLNSGARDTQYF; CDR3 DNA: TGTGCCAGCAGCCTAAATAGCGGGGCCCGAGATACGCAGTATTTT
V gene: TRBV29-1; J gene: TRBJ2-1; clone size: .; D gene: TRBD1; CDR3 protein: CSDRDRDKNEQFF; CDR3 DNA: TGCAGCGACAGGGACAGGGATAAAAATGAGCAGTTCTTC
V gene: TRBV11-2; J gene: TRBJ2-7; clone size: .; D gene: TRBD2; CDR3 protein: CASSQGLAYEQYF; CDR3 DNA: TGTGCCAGCAGCCAAGGACTAGCCTACGAGCAGTACTTC
V gene: TRBV11-2; J gene: TRBJ2-3; clone size: .; D gene: .; CDR3 protein: CASSLGYSDTQYF; CDR3 DNA: TGTGCCAGCAGCTTAGGGTACTCAGATACGCAGTATTTT
V gene: TRBV5-1; J gene: TRBJ2-5; clone size: .; D gene: TRBD2; CDR3 protein: CASSFMASGMETQYF; CDR3 DNA: TGCGCCAGCAGCTTCATGGCTAGCGGGATGGAGACCCAGTACTTC
V gene: TRBV6-1; J gene: TRBJ2-4; clone size: .; D gene: .; CDR3 protein: CASSEAQSSDYRGIQYF; CDR3 DNA: TGTGCCAGCAGTGAAGCGCAGTCGTCGGACTACCGAGGGATTCAGTACTTC
V gene: TRBV7-6; J gene: TRBJ2-1; clone size: .; D gene: TRBD2; CDR3 protein: CASSLSGNTYNEQFF; CDR3 DNA: TGTGCCAGCAGCCTCAGCGGGAACACCTACAATGAGCAGTTCTTC
V gene: TRBV9; J gene: TRBJ1-3; clone size: .; D gene: .; CDR3 protein: CASSPAGPLGTNTIYF; CDR3 DNA: TGTGCCAGCAGCCCCGCGGGGCCATTGGGGACGAACACCATATATTTT
V gene: TRBV28; J gene: TRBJ1-3; clone size: .; D gene: .; CDR3 protein: CASSLSGVGYTIYF; CDR3 DNA: TGTGCCAGCAGTTTATCAGGGGTCGGGTACACCATATATTTT
V gene: TRBV4-1; J gene: TRBJ2-7; clone size: .; D gene: TRBD1; CDR3 protein: CASSQGNLETGGLEQYF; CDR3 DNA: TGCGCCAGCAGCCAAGGAAACTTGGAGACAGGGGGGCTGGAGCAGTACTTC
V gene: TRBV2; J gene: TRBJ2-1; clone size: .; D gene: TRBD1; CDR3 protein: CASSVQGAHNEQFF; CDR3 DNA: TGTGCCAGCAGTGTACAGGGGGCCCACAATGAGCAGTTCTTC
V gene: TRBV30; J gene: TRBJ1-1; clone size: .; D gene: .; CDR3 protein: CAWSVSYEAFF; CDR3 DNA: TGTGCCTGGAGTGTCAGTTATGAAGCTTTCTTT